This T cell receptor (beta chain) appears in the sequencing data of a study of T cells after yellow fever vaccination. Concerning this clonotype: Its target is unknown.

Template switching by 5'RACE produced TCR cDNA, adding a universal primer site and UMIs. One entry per CDR3 protein, called by TCRdb with MiXCR from the 5' RACE reads. The repertoire has over 300,000 distinct CDR3 sequences, around 6.8% of them found once; the top ten carry about 18%. Overall study findings and caveats: Detected again after the booster were most primary-vaccination clones, at 95% to 97% CD4 and 70% to 90% CD8. Clonotypes appearing in both CD4 and CD8 compartments existed, and their share was small.

After removal of 4 bases from V and 4 bases from J, the junction contained 9 bases not matched to a gene. Germline V gene data show CDR1 as SGHRS and CDR2 as YFSETQ. The CDR3 is made up of 15 amino acids. The gene calls are TRBV5-1 and TRBJ1-1, with 8 positions matching TRBD1. The source was PBMCs, collected approximately 40 days after the first yellow fever vaccination. This clonotype was obtained from a man aged 18-30 years who received the YFV17D yellow fever vaccine. The CDR3 is CASSLWTGWATEAFF. The CDR3 bases are TGCGCCAGCAGCCTCTGGACAGGGTGGGCCACTGAAGCTTTCTTT.